The present TCR beta chain was sequenced within a study of T-cell memory formation after mild COVID-19. Study-wide background: TCR clusters were mostly donor specific.

From the 5' RACE reads, TCRdb called clonotypes with MiXCR, one entry per CDR3 protein. The sample yields 250,000 to 350,000 distinct CDR3 sequences, 15% to 20% seen once. With V trimmed by 5 bases and J by 7 bases, 7 bases remained unmatched. Germline V gene data show CDR1 as SGHTA and CDR2 as FQGNSA. This CDR3 comprises 14 residues. Findings and caveats of the study: Clones contracting day 15 to 85 were balanced CD4/CD8; later expanders leaned CD4+.

The sample holds a few counts of this clonotype. Its antigen remains unknown. The sample taken for sequencing was PBMCs or a T cell subset sorted from them (not recorded which). This chain joins TRBV7-2 and TRBJ1-5; 8 bases are shared with TRBD1. This clonotype was obtained from a man aged 18 to 35 who had mild COVID-19 (a few samples of this study predate the infection). Cell type and time point are not known. In DNA, the CDR3 is TGTGCCAGCAGCACCGACAGGGGTACACAGCCCCAGCATTTT. Protein product: CASSTDRGTQPQHF.